The rows below give T cell receptor beta chains drawn from one sample of a study of response to subunit inactivated influenza vaccine. TCRdb passed the RT-PCR reads through MiXCR, listing each CDR3 protein once. The sample has 500,000 to 600,000 distinct CDR3 sequences, 12% to 15% seen once; the top ten hold around 10%. The material was PBMCs from blood, obtained approximately 13 days after vaccination. The receptor set was obtained from a man over 45 who received an inactivated influenza vaccine. Both conserved end residues are part of each CDR3. Each record gives: J gene, CDR3 length, V gene, CDR3 protein.

>TRBJ2-7|16|TRBV6-5
CASSYSLDGPPGAEYF
>TRBJ2-1|16|TRBV6-5
CASSYYGASAGNEQFF
>TRBJ1-2|13|TRBV6-1
CASSDPLFNGYTF
>TRBJ2-1|14|TRBV28
CASSPPTRFGEQFF
>TRBJ1-3|13|TRBV7-2
CASSLDRRNTIYF
>TRBJ2-2|13|TRBV27
CATGRGEGGELFF
>TRBJ2-2|18|TRBV28
CASSLVGASGTNTGELFF
>TRBJ2-7|13|TRBV20-1
CSALFGLPYEQYF
>TRBJ2-2|14|TRBV10-3
CAISPDTSPGELFF
>TRBJ1-2|14|TRBV3-1
CASSQAGVDYGYTF
>TRBJ2-1|15|TRBV4-3
CASSQFQTAHNEQFF
>TRBJ1-4|14|TRBV29-1
CSVDEGSTNEKLFF
>TRBJ1-1|12|TRBV12-3/TRBV12-4
CASSLGHLEAFF
>TRBJ2-7|15|TRBV7-8
CASSSPGPMAYEQYF
>TRBJ2-1|14|TRBV20-1
CSARLGGGYNEQFF
>TRBJ2-7|15|TRBV7-2
CASSFTDLSSYEQYF
>TRBJ2-1|12|TRBV6-2/TRBV6-3
CASSYIGQEQFF
>TRBJ2-2|14|TRBV5-1
CASSPITNNGELFF
>TRBJ2-1|15|TRBV11-2
CASSPHRGAYNEQFF
>TRBJ2-7|13|TRBV10-3
CAIGTASSYEQYF
>TRBJ2-5|16|TRBV28
CASSLATSGGRETQYF
>TRBJ2-1|14|TRBV5-1
CASSIGTGKNEQFF
>TRBJ2-1|17|TRBV7-8
CASSTPRGATLRDEQFF
>TRBJ2-4|15|TRBV7-9
CASSLDRTGKNIQYF
>TRBJ1-6|15|TRBV4-3
CASSQIVGYNSPLHF
>TRBJ2-1|17|TRBV28
CASSLQSGTSGRDEQFF
>TRBJ2-2|15|TRBV5-1
CASSLGGLHTGELFF